The rows below give T cell receptor beta chains drawn from one sample of a study of OX40 agonist ivuxolimab in advanced cancers. Sequenced by immunoSEQ multiplex PCR; TCRdb stores in-frame clones only, minus some. The sample has around 110,000 clones, around 93% seen once. The material was CD4+ or CD8+ T cells sorted from blood, obtained in a trial of the OX40 agonist ivuxolimab. The receptor set was obtained from an adult with an advanced solid tumor such as melanoma, head and neck, liver or kidney cancer. Both conserved end residues are part of each CDR3. Fields, in order: CDR3 length, J gene, V gene, clone size, CDR3 protein. Size is omitted from some rows. Given values are once, few, many or a class for expanded clones.

15	TRBJ2-3	TRBV6-5	NA	CASSSQGQGVDTQYF
15	TRBJ2-2	TRBV7-2	NA	CASELGLGDTGELFF
15	TRBJ2-1	TRBV7-8	NA	CASSSQGRSYNEQFF
15	TRBJ2-7	TRBV5-1	NA	CASSLAPEYSYEQYF
14	TRBJ1-5	TRBV4-2	NA	CASSHGYSNQPQHF
14	TRBJ1-5	TRBV19	NA	CASSITRGAQPQHF
12	TRBJ2-1	TRBV12-5	NA	CASGLMGGEQFF
15	TRBJ2-1	TRBV5-3	NA	CARSLAASGRPEQFF
14	TRBJ1-2	TRBV19	once	CASSLDRSNYGYTF
16	TRBJ1-1	TRBV15	NA	CATSRGTGIMNTEAFF
14	TRBJ1-4	TRBV19	NA	CASSRDRGNEKLFF
14	TRBJ2-7	TRBV5-1	NA	CASSSGPTAYEQYF
13	TRBJ2-7	TRBV6-5	once	CASSLTTHYEQYF
16	TRBJ2-3	TRBV28	NA	CASSVSGRVGTDTQYF
14	TRBJ1-1	TRBV25-1	few	CASSDGTNPTEAFF
16	TRBJ2-3	TRBV21-1	NA	CASSKEGGVERHTQYF
11	TRBJ1-2	TRBV5-8	NA	CASSLVPLYTF
12	TRBJ2-5	TRBV19	NA	CASGQGKETQYF
14	TRBJ2-7	TRBV7-9	NA	CASSRQGKTYEQYF
13	TRBJ2-7	TRBV19	NA	CASRAHSSYEQYF
15	TRBJ2-3	TRBV4-3	NA	CASSQAARSTDTQYF
16	TRBJ2-2	TRBV7-9	NA	CASSLGLAENTGELFF
12	TRBJ2-7	TRBV29-1	NA	CSVGGGNYEQYF
12	TRBJ2-1	TRBV11-1	NA	CASSQDYNEQFF
14	TRBJ2-1	TRBV11-2	NA	CASSLGSSGNEQFF
16	TRBJ1-1	TRBV2	once	CAKSGRQGTGNTEAFF